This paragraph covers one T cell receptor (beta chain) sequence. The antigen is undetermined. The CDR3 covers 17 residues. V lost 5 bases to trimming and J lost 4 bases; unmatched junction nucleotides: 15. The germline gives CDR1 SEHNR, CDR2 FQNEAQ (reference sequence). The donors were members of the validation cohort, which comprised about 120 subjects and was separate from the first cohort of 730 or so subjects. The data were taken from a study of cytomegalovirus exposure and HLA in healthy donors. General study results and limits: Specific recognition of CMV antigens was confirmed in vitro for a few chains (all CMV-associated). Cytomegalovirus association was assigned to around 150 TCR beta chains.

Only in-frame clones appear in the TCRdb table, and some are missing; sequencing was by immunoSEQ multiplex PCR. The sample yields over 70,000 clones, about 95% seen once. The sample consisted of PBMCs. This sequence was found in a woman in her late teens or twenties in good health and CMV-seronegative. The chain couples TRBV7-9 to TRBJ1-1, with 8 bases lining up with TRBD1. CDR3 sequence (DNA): TGTGCCAGCAGCGTGCGGACAGGGACAAGTAGAGTCACTGAAGCTTTCTTT. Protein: CASSVRTGTSRVTEAFF. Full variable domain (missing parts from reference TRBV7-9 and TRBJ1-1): DTGVSQNPRHKITKRGQNVTFRCDPISEHNRLYWYRQTLGQGPEFLTYFQNEAQLEKSRLLSDRFSAERPKGSFSTLEIQRTEQGDSAMYLCASSVRTGTSRVTEAFFGQGTRLTVV.